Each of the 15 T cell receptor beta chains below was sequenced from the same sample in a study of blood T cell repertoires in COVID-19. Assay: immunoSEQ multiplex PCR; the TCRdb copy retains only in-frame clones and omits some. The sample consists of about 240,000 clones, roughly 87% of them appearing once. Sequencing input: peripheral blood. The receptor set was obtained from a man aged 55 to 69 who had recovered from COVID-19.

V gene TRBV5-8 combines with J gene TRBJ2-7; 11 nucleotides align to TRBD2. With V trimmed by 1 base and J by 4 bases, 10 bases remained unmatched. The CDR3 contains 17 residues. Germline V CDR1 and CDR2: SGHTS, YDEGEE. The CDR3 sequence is CASSLYGIAGGPYEQYV. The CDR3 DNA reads TGTGCCAGCAGCTTGTATGGAATAGCGGGGGGGCCTTACGAGCAGTACGTC.

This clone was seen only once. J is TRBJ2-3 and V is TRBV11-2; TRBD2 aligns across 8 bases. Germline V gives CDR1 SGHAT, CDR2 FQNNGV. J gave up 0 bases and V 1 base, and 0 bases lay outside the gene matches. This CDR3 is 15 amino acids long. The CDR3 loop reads CASSLGLASTDTQYF. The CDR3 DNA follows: TGTGCCAGCAGCTTAGGACTAGCGAGCACAGATACGCAGTATTTT. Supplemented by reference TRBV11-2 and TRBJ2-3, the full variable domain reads EAGVAQSPRYKIIEKRQSVAFWCNPISGHATLYWYQQILGQGPKLLIQFQNNGVVDDSQLPKDRFSAERLKGVDSTLKIQPAKLEDSAVYLCASSLGLASTDTQYFGPGTRLTVL.

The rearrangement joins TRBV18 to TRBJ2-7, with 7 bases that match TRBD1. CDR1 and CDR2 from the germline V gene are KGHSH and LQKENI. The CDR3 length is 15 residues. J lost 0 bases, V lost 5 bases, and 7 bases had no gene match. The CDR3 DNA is TGTGCCAGCTCAGTTGGGACAGTCCCCTCCTACGAGCAGTACTTC. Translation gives CASSVGTVPSYEQYF. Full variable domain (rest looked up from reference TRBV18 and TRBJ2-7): NAGVMQNPRHLVRRRGQEARLRCSPMKGHSHVYWYRQLPEEGLKFMVYLQKENIIDESGMPKERFSAEFPKEGPSILRIQQVVRGDSAAYFCASSVGTVPSYEQYFGPGTRLTVT.

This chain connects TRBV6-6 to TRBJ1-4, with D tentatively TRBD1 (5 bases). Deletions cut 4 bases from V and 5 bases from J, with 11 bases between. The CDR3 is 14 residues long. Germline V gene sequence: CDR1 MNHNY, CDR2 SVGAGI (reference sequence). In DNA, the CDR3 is TGTGCCAGCAGTTCACGACAGTTGAATGAAAAACTGTTTTTT. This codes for CASSSRQLNEKLFF.

The CDR3 loop reads CASSPPGLSPQFF. CDR3 in DNA: TGCGCCAGCAGTCCTCCGGGACTCTCTCCCCAGTTCTTC. The V call is TRBV10-1, the J call TRBJ2-1, with D tentatively TRBD2 (6 bases). The V end was cut by 5 bases, the J end by 13 bases, with 18 bases between. The CDR3 length is 13 residues. Germline lookup yields CDR1 WNHNN and CDR2 SYGVQD (reference sequence).

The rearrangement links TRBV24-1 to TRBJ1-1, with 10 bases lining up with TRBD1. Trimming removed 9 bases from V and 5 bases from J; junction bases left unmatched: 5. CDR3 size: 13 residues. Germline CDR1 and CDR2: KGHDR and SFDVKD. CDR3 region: CATRQGAGTEAFF. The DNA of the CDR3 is TGTGCCACCCGACAGGGGGCGGGTACTGAAGCTTTCTTT.

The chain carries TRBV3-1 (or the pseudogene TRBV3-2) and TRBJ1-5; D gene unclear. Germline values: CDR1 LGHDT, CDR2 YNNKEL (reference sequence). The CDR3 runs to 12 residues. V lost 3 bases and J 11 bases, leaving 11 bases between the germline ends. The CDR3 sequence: CASSQGRLAQHF. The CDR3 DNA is TGTGCCAGCAGCCAGGGTAGACTAGCCCAGCATTTT.

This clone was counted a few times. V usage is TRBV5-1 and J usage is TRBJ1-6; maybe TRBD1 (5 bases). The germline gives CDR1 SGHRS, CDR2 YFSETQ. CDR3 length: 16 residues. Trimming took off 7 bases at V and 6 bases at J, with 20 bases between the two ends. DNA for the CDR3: TGCGCCAGCGCGACCCTTGGAGGGGCAGGTAATTCACCCCTCCACTTT. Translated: CASATLGGAGNSPLHF.

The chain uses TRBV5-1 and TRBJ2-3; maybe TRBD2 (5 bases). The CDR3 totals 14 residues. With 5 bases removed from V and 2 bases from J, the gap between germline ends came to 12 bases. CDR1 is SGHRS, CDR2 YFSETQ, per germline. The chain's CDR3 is CASSPGYNTDTQYF. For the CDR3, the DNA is TGCGCCAGCAGTCCGGGGTATAACACAGATACGCAGTATTTT. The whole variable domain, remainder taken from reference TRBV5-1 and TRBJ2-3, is KAGVTQTPRYLIKTRGQQVTLSCSPISGHRSVSWYQQTPGQGLQFLFEYFSETQRNKGNFPGRFSGRQFSNSRSEMNVSTLELGDSALYLCASSPGYNTDTQYFGPGTRLTVL.

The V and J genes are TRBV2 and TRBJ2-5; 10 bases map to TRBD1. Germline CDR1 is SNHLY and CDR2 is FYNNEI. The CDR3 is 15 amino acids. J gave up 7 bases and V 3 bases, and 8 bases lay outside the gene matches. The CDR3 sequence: CASSEGDRGSVTQYF. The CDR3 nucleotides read TGTGCCAGCAGTGAGGGGGACAGGGGAAGTGTGACCCAGTACTTC.

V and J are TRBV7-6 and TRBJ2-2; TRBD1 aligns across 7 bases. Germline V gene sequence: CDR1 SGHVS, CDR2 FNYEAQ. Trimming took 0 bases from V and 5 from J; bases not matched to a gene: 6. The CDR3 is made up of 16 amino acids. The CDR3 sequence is CASSLASGGVTGELFF. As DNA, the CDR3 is TGTGCCAGCAGCTTAGCCTCAGGGGGAGTAACCGGGGAGCTGTTTTTT.

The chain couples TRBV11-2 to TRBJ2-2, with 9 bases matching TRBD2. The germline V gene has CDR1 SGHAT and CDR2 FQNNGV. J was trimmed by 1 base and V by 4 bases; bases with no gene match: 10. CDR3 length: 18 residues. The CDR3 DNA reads TGTGCCAGCAGCTACCCGGGACTAGCAGACAGGAACACCGGGGAGCTGTTTTTT. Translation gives CASSYPGLADRNTGELFF.

CDR3: CASSETKRALYGYTF. The CDR3 coding sequence is TGTGCCAGCAGCGAAACGAAGCGGGCCCTCTATGGCTACACCTTC. The chain uses TRBV2 and TRBJ1-2, with D uncertain. Trimming took off 6 bases at V and 4 bases at J, with 18 bases between the two ends. The CDR3 loop spans 15 amino acids. CDR1 and CDR2 from the germline V gene are SNHLY and FYNNEI.

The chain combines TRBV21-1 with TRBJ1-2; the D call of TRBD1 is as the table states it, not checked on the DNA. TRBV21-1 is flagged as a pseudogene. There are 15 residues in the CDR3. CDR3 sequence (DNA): TGTGCCAGCAGCCCAACCGGTAATAGGGGGCTCGGCTACACCTTC. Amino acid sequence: CASSPTGNRGLGYTF.

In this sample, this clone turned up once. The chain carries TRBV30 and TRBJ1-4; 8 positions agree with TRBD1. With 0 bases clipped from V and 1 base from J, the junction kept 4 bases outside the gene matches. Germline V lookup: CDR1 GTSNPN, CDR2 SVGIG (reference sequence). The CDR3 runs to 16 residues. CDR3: CAWSVQGALTNEKLFF. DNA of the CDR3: TGTGCCTGGAGTGTTCAGGGGGCCTTAACTAATGAAAAACTGTTTTTT.